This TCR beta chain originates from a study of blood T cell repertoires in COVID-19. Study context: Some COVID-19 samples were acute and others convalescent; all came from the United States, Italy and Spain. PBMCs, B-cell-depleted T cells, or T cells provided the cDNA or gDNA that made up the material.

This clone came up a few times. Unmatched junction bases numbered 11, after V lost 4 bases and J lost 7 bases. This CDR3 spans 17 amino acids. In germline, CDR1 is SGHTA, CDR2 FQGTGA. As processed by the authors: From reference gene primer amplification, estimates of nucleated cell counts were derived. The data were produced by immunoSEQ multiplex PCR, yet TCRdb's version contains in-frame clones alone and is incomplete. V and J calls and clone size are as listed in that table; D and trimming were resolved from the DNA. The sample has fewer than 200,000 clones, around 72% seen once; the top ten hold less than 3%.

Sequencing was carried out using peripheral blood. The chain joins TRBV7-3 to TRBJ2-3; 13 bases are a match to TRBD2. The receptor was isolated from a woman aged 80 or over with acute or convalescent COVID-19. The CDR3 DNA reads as TGTGCCAGCAGCTCCCAACCGGGACTAGCGGGAAGCAATACGCAGTATTTT. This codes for CASSSQPGLAGSNTQYF.